This T cell receptor (beta chain) was captured by sequencing in a study of blood T cell repertoires in COVID-19. Study in general: Samples of COVID-19 (acute and convalescent) were obtained from the United States, Italy and Spain. Sample material is recorded as cDNA or gDNA derived from T cells, B-cell-depleted T cells, or PBMCs.

Per the original data handling: Amplification of reference gene primers provided the estimated nucleated cell counts. The data were produced by immunoSEQ multiplex PCR, yet TCRdb's version contains in-frame clones alone and is incomplete. V and J calls and clone size follow that table, whereas D and trimming were derived from the DNA. The profile shows 40,000 to 50,000 clones, approximately 87% of them singletons. This receptor was identified in a human donor in a cohort sampled during active COVID-19. The specimen was peripheral blood.

The CDR3 loop reads CASSLARRNTGELFF. CDR3 DNA sequence: TGTGCCAGCAGCTTGGCCCGGAGGAACACCGGGGAGCTGTTTTTT. J is TRBJ2-2 and V is TRBV5-6; the D is unclear. This CDR3 is built from 15 residues. V dropped 0 bases and J dropped 1 base, with 7 bases sitting between them. CDR1 is SGHDT, CDR2 YYEEEE, per germline.